The 8 T cell receptor beta chains in this list originate from one sample, sequenced in a study of blood T cell repertoires in COVID-19. TCRdb's table, derived via immunoSEQ multiplex PCR, lists solely in-frame clones and lacks some. This table holds roughly 230,000 clones, 90% found once. Sequenced: peripheral blood. The source is a woman in her fifties or sixties with COVID-19, enrolled during active disease.

The gene calls are TRBV28 and TRBJ1-4; TRBD1 is a possible D gene (6 bases). The CDR3 has 14 residues. V shed 3 bases and J shed 4 bases, with 9 bases lying between them. The germline V gene encodes CDR1 MDHEN and CDR2 SYDVKM. CDR3 in amino acids: CASSFQGYNEKLFF. The CDR3 DNA is TGTGCCAGCAGTTTCCAGGGGTATAATGAAAAACTGTTTTTT.

The chain employs TRBV10-3 and TRBJ1-6; D may be TRBD1 (5 bases). This CDR3 comprises 15 residues. V lost 3 bases to trimming and J lost 6 bases, with 12 bases between them. CDR1 is ENHRY, CDR2 SYGVKD, per germline. The CDR3 DNA is TGTGCCATCAGTGATAATAACAGGAGTAATTCACCCCTCCACTTT. As protein: CAISDNNRSNSPLHF.

The gene calls are TRBV7-8 and TRBJ1-2, with D possibly being TRBD1 (6 bases). There are 14 residues in the CDR3. Trimming cost V 5 bases and J 4 bases, with 14 bases left between them. Germline lookup yields CDR1 SGHVS and CDR2 FQNEAQ. The CDR3 region is CASSGGQTGYGYTF. CDR3 bases: TGTGCCAGCAGCGGAGGACAGACTGGCTATGGCTACACCTTC.

This chain's CDR3 is CARDRAVAGELFF. The CDR3 DNA is TGTGCGAGGGACAGGGCGGTTGCAGGGGAGCTGTTTTTT. The chain couples TRBV30 to TRBJ2-2; 9 bases are a match to TRBD1. The V gene's germline CDR1 is GTSNPN and CDR2 SVGIG (reference sequence). The CDR3 is 13 amino acids.

This clone was found a few times. The chain joins TRBV5-1 to TRBJ2-2, with D possibly TRBD1 on 6 matching bases. Germline CDR1 reads SGHRS; CDR2 reads YFSETQ. The CDR3 totals 17 residues. V lost 0 bases and J 6 bases, leaving 18 bases between the germline ends. The CDR3 spells CASSLGTPGHTPGELFF. The CDR3, as DNA: TGCGCCAGCAGCTTGGGAACCCCGGGACATACCCCCGGGGAGCTGTTTTTT.

V usage is TRBV4-1 and J usage is TRBJ2-3, with TRBD2 as a possible D gene (6 bases). The V end was cut by 0 bases, the J end by 2 bases, with 15 bases between. From germline, CDR1 is MGHRA and CDR2 YSYEKL. The CDR3 runs to 17 residues. The CDR3 bases are TGCGCCAGCAGCCAAGAATGGGGTGGGAGGATCACAGATACGCAGTATTTT. Translating it yields CASSQEWGGRITDTQYF.

V is TRBV14 and J is TRBJ2-3; D uncertain. V shed 0 bases and J shed 5 bases, with 12 bases lying between them. Germline V CDR1 and CDR2: SGHDN, FVKESK. CDR3 size: 15 residues. CDR3 sequence reads: CASSQDRIHGDTQYF. The CDR3 DNA is TGTGCCAGCAGCCAAGACAGGATTCACGGAGATACGCAGTATTTT.

The rearrangement uses TRBV7-9 and TRBJ1-2; no definite D call. This CDR3 comprises 14 residues. The germline gives CDR1 SEHNR, CDR2 FQNEAQ (reference sequence). The V end lost 0 bases, the J end lost 7 bases, and 12 bases lay between the germline ends. CDR3 amino acids: CASSLAVTDGGYTF. The CDR3 DNA follows: TGTGCCAGCAGCTTAGCAGTCACAGACGGTGGCTACACCTTC. The complete variable domain, with remaining parts taken from reference TRBV7-9 and TRBJ1-2, reads DTGVSQNPRHKITKRGQNVTFRCDPISEHNRLYWYRQTLGQGPEFLTYFQNEAQLEKSRLLSDRFSAERPKGSFSTLEIQRTEQGDSAMYLCASSLAVTDGGYTFGSGTRLTVV.